This TCR beta chain originates from a study of OX40 agonist ivuxolimab in advanced cancers. Looking at the study overall: Ivuxolimab, which patients received intravenously every 2 weeks, was dosed at 0.01 to 10 mg/kg.

The repertoire was sequenced with immunoSEQ multiplex PCR; TCRdb's copy has only in-frame clones and lacks some. Of 60,000 to 90,000 clones listed, roughly 90% are singletons. The V segment lost 6 bases and the J segment 0 bases; nucleotides outside the gene matches: 4. Germline CDR1 and CDR2: MDHEN and SYDVKM. This CDR3 has 16 residues. Overall study results and limits: CD8+ T cells were the subset that, on average, had more expanded clones than CD4+. At 0.1 to 3.0 mg/kg and by week 6, clonal expansion occurred in CD4+ and CD8+ blood T cells.

This clone was recorded once. Its target is unknown. Sequenced here: CD4+ or CD8+ T cells sorted from blood, sampled in a trial of the OX40 agonist ivuxolimab. The rearrangement links TRBV28 to TRBJ2-4, with TRBD2 matching over 11 bases. The receptor was derived from an adult with an advanced solid tumor such as melanoma, head and neck, liver or kidney cancer. This CDR3 reads CASRGTSGIAKNIQYF. The CDR3 DNA reads as TGTGCCAGCAGGGGGACTAGCGGAATAGCCAAAAACATTCAGTACTTC.